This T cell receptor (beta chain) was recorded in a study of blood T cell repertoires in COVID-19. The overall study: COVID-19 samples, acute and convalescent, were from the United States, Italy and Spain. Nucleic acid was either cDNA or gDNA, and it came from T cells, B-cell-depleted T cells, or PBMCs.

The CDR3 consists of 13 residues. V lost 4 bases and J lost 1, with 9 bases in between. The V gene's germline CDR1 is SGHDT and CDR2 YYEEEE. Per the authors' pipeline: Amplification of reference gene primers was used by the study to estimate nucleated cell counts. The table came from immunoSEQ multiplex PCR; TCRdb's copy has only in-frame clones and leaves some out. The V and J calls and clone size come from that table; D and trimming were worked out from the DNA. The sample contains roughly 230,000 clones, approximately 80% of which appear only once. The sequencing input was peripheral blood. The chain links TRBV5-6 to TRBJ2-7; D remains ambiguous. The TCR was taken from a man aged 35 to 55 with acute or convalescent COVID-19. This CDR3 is CASSTAGSYEQYF. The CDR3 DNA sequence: TGTGCCAGCAGCACAGCTGGGTCCTACGAGCAGTACTTC.